The 17 T cell receptor beta chains below all came from one sample that was sequenced in a study of T cells in Graves' hyperthyroidism and ophthalmopathy (dated by TCRdb to between 2019 and 2020). Libraries came from multiplex PCR. Sequencing instrument: Illumina HiSeq 2000. TCR beta CDR3 regions were amplified from RNA transcripts. A first-round RT-PCR of the TCR CDR3 used the HTBI primer set with the Qiagen OneStep RT-PCR kit. In-frame beta chains were kept once TCRdb had trimmed the public reads at Q25 with fastp and called clones with MiXCR. Every CDR3 protein is listed once, alongside the most common genes and DNA of its rows. This sample comprises about 740,000 distinct CDR3 sequences, 14% of them detected only once. The top ten hold 10% of the sample. Sequencing used blood. The receptors derive from a woman in her late teens or twenties with Graves' hyperthyroidism.

The chain couples TRBV5-1 to TRBJ1-1; no definite D call. The CDR3 runs to 14 residues. The germline V gene encodes CDR1 SGHRS and CDR2 YFSETQ. V lost 0 bases and J 3 bases, leaving 9 bases between the germline ends. This chain's CDR3 is CASSLGGMDTEAFF. The CDR3, as DNA: TGCGCCAGCAGCTTGGGGGGAATGGACACTGAAGCTTTCTTT.

This clonotype has only a few counts. The V call is TRBV9, the J call TRBJ1-1; D unresolved. The CDR3 loop spans 15 amino acids. V was trimmed by 4 bases and J by 8 bases, leaving 21 bases between them. Germline loops: CDR1 SGDLS, CDR2 YYNGEE. The CDR3 protein is CASSSPTNSDYEAFF. DNA for the CDR3: TGTGCCAGCAGCTCGCCCACCAACAGCGATTACGAAGCTTTCTTT.

The V call is TRBV6-1, the J call TRBJ2-5; the match to TRBD1 covers 7 bases. CDR1 is MNHNS, CDR2 SASEGT, per germline. There are 14 residues in the CDR3. Germline trimming cut 3 bases from V and 5 bases from J; bases unmatched to any gene: 6. CDR3 region: CASSDTGVVETQYF. The CDR3 coding sequence is TGTGCCAGCAGTGACACAGGGGTGGTTGAGACCCAGTACTTC.

A few counts support this clonotype. The CDR3 nucleotides read TGTGCCAGCTCACCTGCCGTGATAGCGGGGCCTTACGAGCAGTACTTC. As protein: CASSPAVIAGPYEQYF. The V and J genes are TRBV18 and TRBJ2-7; the match to TRBD2 covers 8 bases. The CDR3 has 16 amino acids. The junction had 11 bases not matched to a gene; V was cut back by 3 bases and J by 4 bases. Per the germline V gene, CDR1 is KGHSH and CDR2 is LQKENI.

There are a few counts of this clonotype. The chain employs TRBV19 and TRBJ1-5, with 7 nucleotides matching TRBD1. The CDR3 has 17 residues. Germline V CDR1 and CDR2: LNHDA, SQIVND (reference sequence). V shed 6 bases, J shed 0 bases, and the junction held 11 bases outside the gene matches. The CDR3 region is CASSQRDSRNSNQPQHF. The CDR3 DNA is TGTGCCAGTAGCCAAAGGGACAGCAGGAATAGCAATCAGCCCCAGCATTTT.

This clonotype has just a few counts. V usage is TRBV6-1 and J usage is TRBJ2-7; 7 bases are a match to TRBD1. V shed 6 bases, J shed 3 bases, and the junction held 2 bases outside the gene matches. The length of the CDR3 is 12 residues. Germline-derived CDR1 and CDR2 are MNHNS and SASEGT. CDR3 sequence (DNA): TGTGCCAGCAGGACAGGGTTCTACGAGCAGTACTTC. It translates to CASRTGFYEQYF.

This clonotype was seen repeatedly, ten times or more. CDR3 nucleotide sequence: TGTGCCAGCAGCCAAGTCGGGAGTAGTGGCTACGAGCAGTACTTC. Translating it yields CASSQVGSSGYEQYF. The chain is built from TRBV3-1 and TRBJ2-7; D perhaps matches TRBD2 (6 bases). The germline V gene has CDR1 LGHDT and CDR2 YNNKEL (reference sequence). This CDR3 has 15 residues. Trimming removed 1 base at V and 3 bases at J, with 13 bases between.

For this clonotype: This could be a read error, since a much larger clone is one nucleotide away. V gene TRBV7-2 combines with J gene TRBJ2-7; D is uncertain. The J call is uncertain, as TRBJ2-1 better fits the DNA end. This CDR3 is built from 15 residues. The germline CDR1 and CDR2 sequences are SGHTA and FQGNSA. The CDR3 DNA reads TGTGCCAGCAGCTTAGAGTCAGGTTTGCGCTACGAGCAGTTCTTC. It specifies CASSLESGLRYEQFF.

This clonotype was counted many times. The chain couples TRBV24-1 to TRBJ2-5, with 13 bases aligning to TRBD2. The CDR3 length is 17 residues. The V gene's germline CDR1 is KGHDR and CDR2 SFDVKD. V lost 4 bases, J lost 5 bases, and 9 bases stayed unmatched. CDR3 sequence: CATSDRPGLAGSETQYF. CDR3 nucleotides: TGTGCCACCAGTGACCGCCCGGGACTAGCGGGAAGTGAGACCCAGTACTTC.

V usage is TRBV7-9 and J usage is TRBJ2-1; 8 nucleotides match TRBD2. The CDR3 loop spans 16 amino acids. CDR1 and CDR2 (germline): SEHNR, FQNEAQ (reference sequence). The junction had 4 bases not matched to a gene; V was cut back by 0 bases and J by 3 bases. CDR3 in amino acids: CASSLAGGRYYNEQFF. In DNA, the CDR3 is TGTGCCAGCAGCTTAGCGGGCGGGAGGTACTACAATGAGCAGTTCTTC. Full variable domain (remainder filled in from reference TRBV7-9 and TRBJ2-1): DTGVSQNPRHKITKRGQNVTFRCDPISEHNRLYWYRQTLGQGPEFLTYFQNEAQLEKSRLLSDRFSAERPKGSFSTLEIQRTEQGDSAMYLCASSLAGGRYYNEQFFGPGTRLTVL.

This clonotype was observed at least ten times. The rearrangement joins TRBV11-2 to TRBJ2-2; possibly TRBD2 for D (5 bases). Germline V gene lookup returns CDR1 SGHAT and CDR2 FQNNGV. V was trimmed by 5 bases and J by 1 base, leaving 11 bases between them. The CDR3 is 15 amino acids. As DNA, the CDR3 is TGTGCCAGCAGCCTAATGAGCGGGAACACCGGGGAGCTGTTTTTT. It codes for CASSLMSGNTGELFF.

This clonotype was detected ten times or more. The chain carries TRBV6-1 and TRBJ2-7, with D tentatively TRBD2 (6 bases). The length of the CDR3 is 15 residues. Germline V gives CDR1 MNHNS, CDR2 SASEGT. V lost 7 bases and J 2 bases, leaving 18 bases between the germline ends. This CDR3 is CASTLTSLRPYEQYF. The CDR3 DNA reads as TGTGCCAGCACCCTGACTAGTCTGAGGCCCTACGAGCAGTACTTC.

The chain couples TRBV4-3 to TRBJ2-7; TRBD1 matches 8 bases. Germline V gene sequence: CDR1 LGHNA, CDR2 YSLEER. CDR3 length: 15 amino acids. V lost 0 bases and J lost 4; bases outside the gene matches: 5. CDR3 nucleotides: TGCGCCAGCAGCCAAGAGGACAGGGCACGATACGAGCAGTACTTC. Encoded protein: CASSQEDRARYEQYF.

The table lists this clonotype with a few counts. The genes are TRBV14 and TRBJ2-7; D is possibly TRBD1 (6 bases). V was trimmed by 1 base and J by 7 bases, leaving 20 bases between them. The CDR3 length is 16 residues. The germline V gene encodes CDR1 SGHDN and CDR2 FVKESK. The CDR3 region has the DNA TGTGCCAGCAGCCAAGGATTGTTCGGGACAAAGAAGGAGCAGTACTTC. Encoded protein: CASSQGLFGTKKEQYF.

J is TRBJ2-1 and V is TRBV19, with 12 positions matching TRBD1. Germline CDR1 and CDR2: LNHDA and SQIVND (reference sequence). Trimming removed 6 bases from V and 9 bases from J; junction bases left unmatched: 18. The CDR3 runs 18 residues. The CDR3 DNA sequence: TGTGCCAGTAGCAGGGACAGGGGGCTCGGCGGGAGGAAGGGTGAGCAGTTCTTC. Encoded protein: CASSRDRGLGGRKGEQFF. The variable domain in full, with the rest retrieved from reference TRBV19 and TRBJ2-1, is DGGITQSPKYLFRKEGQNVTLSCEQNLNHDAMYWYRQDPGQGLRLIYYSQIVNDFQKGDIAEGYSVSREKKESFPLTVTSAQKNPTAFYLCASSRDRGLGGRKGEQFFGPGTRLTVL.

This clonotype occurred many times. The chain has TRBV30 and TRBJ2-2; unclear D gene. The CDR3 spans 12 residues. Germline values: CDR1 GTSNPN, CDR2 SVGIG (reference sequence). V lost 2 bases, J lost 1 base, and 2 bases lay in between. For the CDR3, the DNA is TGTGCCTGGAGTCAGAACACCGGGGAGCTGTTTTTT. Its translation is CAWSQNTGELFF.

As DNA, the CDR3 is TGTGCCAGCAGTTTACCCCACGCGGCCCCCCGGGCGGGGCTTTACAATGAGCAGTTCTTC. It codes for CASSLPHAAPRAGLYNEQFF. The chain combines TRBV28 with TRBJ2-1, with D possibly being TRBD2 (6 bases). The CDR3 contains 20 residues. V lost 2 bases, J lost 4 bases, and 27 bases lay in between. CDR1 and CDR2 from the germline V gene are MDHEN and SYDVKM.